What follows are 31 T cell receptor beta chains derived from one specimen sequenced in a study of blood T cell repertoires in COVID-19. Method: immunoSEQ multiplex PCR; TCRdb's copy keeps in-frame clones and lacks some. The data contain roughly 140,000 clones, around 89% of them singletons. The sequenced sample consisted of PBMCs or T cells enriched from blood (not recorded which). These receptors were obtained from a woman in her twenties or thirties with acute COVID-19.

This chain links TRBV7-3 with TRBJ2-1, with TRBD2 matching 7 bases. Germline trimming cut 2 bases from V and 5 bases from J; bases unmatched to any gene: 9. In germline, CDR1 is SGHTA, CDR2 FQGTGA. The length of the CDR3 is 16 residues. The CDR3: CASSLAAVGGNNEQFF. Written as DNA, the CDR3 is TGTGCCAGCAGCTTAGCCGCTGTGGGAGGGAACAATGAGCAGTTCTTC.

The chain couples TRBV6-4 to TRBJ2-3, with a possible D match to TRBD2 (5 bases). V was clipped by 0 bases and J by 4 bases, with 8 bases between them. CDR3 size: 14 residues. CDR1 is MRHNA, CDR2 SNTAGT, per germline. The CDR3 reads CASSDSSGADTQYF. CDR3 coding DNA: TGTGCCAGCAGTGACTCCAGCGGTGCAGATACGCAGTATTTT.

The chain combines TRBV19 with TRBJ2-7; D is unresolved. CDR1 and CDR2 (germline): LNHDA, SQIVND (reference sequence). The V end lost 5 bases, the J end lost 5 bases, and 16 bases lay between the germline ends. The CDR3 loop spans 14 amino acids. The CDR3 region has the DNA TGTGCCAGTAGTCCGCTATTCGGGTCCGACGAGCAGTACTTC. Its protein product is CASSPLFGSDEQYF.

The chain combines TRBV28 with TRBJ1-1; D might be TRBD1 (6 bases). V lost 10 bases, J lost 10 bases, and 16 bases lay in between. The CDR3 is made up of 11 amino acids. Per the germline V gene, CDR1 is MDHEN and CDR2 is SYDVKM. CDR3 nucleotides: TGTGCCACGAGCAGGGGCCACGGAGCTTTCTTT. Protein: CATSRGHGAFF.

As DNA, the CDR3 is TGCGCCAGCAGCCAAGCCGACTACGACTACGAGCAGTACTTC. As protein: CASSQADYDYEQYF. This chain connects TRBV4-3 to TRBJ2-7, with a tentative D call TRBD2 (5 bases). V was shortened by 1 base and J by 3 bases, with 10 bases between the two germline ends. Germline assignment: CDR1 LGHNA and CDR2 YSLEER. The CDR3 is 14 amino acids.

This chain connects TRBV27 to TRBJ1-2; a possible D gene is TRBD1 (5 bases). V dropped 0 bases and J dropped 5 bases, with 25 bases sitting between them. Germline CDR1 reads MNHEY; CDR2 reads SMNVEV (reference sequence). The length of the CDR3 is 19 residues. Here the CDR3 DNA reads TGTGCCAGCAGTTTATCGAGGGAGGGGCACGCCGCAAGGAGGTATGGCTACACCTTC. It codes for CASSLSREGHAARRYGYTF.

J is TRBJ2-7 and V is TRBV6-5; a weak D match, TRBD1 (6 bases). CDR3 length: 14 amino acids. Germline values: CDR1 MNHEY, CDR2 SVGAGI. Trimming left V 5 bases short and J 2 bases short, with 13 bases between. In nucleotides, the CDR3 is TGTGCCAGCAGTCCTCAGGGGTTCACCTACGAGCAGTACTTC. This encodes CASSPQGFTYEQYF.

This clone came up a few times. The J gene is TRBJ2-1, the V gene TRBV5-1; D gene unclear. The CDR3 loop spans 15 amino acids. V shed 3 bases and J shed 1 base, with 11 bases lying between them. Germline CDR1 reads SGHRS; CDR2 reads YFSETQ. The CDR3 region is CASSSEPGSYNEQFF. In DNA, the CDR3 is TGCGCCAGCAGCTCGGAGCCTGGGTCCTACAATGAGCAGTTCTTC.

The chain joins TRBV5-1 to TRBJ2-3; 9 bases agree with TRBD2. CDR1 SGHRS and CDR2 YFSETQ come from the germline V gene. V lost 4 bases and J lost 1; bases outside the gene matches: 10. The CDR3 has 17 amino acids. This chain's CDR3 is CASSPRVAGVRTDTQYF. The CDR3 DNA reads as TGCGCCAGCAGCCCGCGGGTAGCGGGGGTACGCACAGATACGCAGTATTTT.

V usage is TRBV28 and J usage is TRBJ1-4; 10 positions match TRBD1. The trim removed 6 bases at V and 6 bases at J, leaving 4 bases unmatched. CDR1 is MDHEN, CDR2 SYDVKM, per germline. This CDR3 is 14 amino acids long. CDR3: CASRRTGGYEKLFF. DNA for the CDR3: TGTGCCAGCAGACGGACAGGGGGTTATGAAAAACTGTTTTTT.

The chain carries TRBV30 and TRBJ2-1; 9 bases align to TRBD2. CDR3 length equals 15 residues. V shed 4 bases, J shed 4 bases, and the junction held 8 bases outside the gene matches. Germline V gives CDR1 GTSNPN, CDR2 SVGIG (reference sequence). The CDR3 DNA sequence: TGTGCCTGGACCGTCGGAACTAGCGGGTACAATGAGCAGTTCTTC. Encoded protein: CAWTVGTSGYNEQFF.

DNA for the CDR3: TGTGCCAGCAGCTTGGGTCTAGCGGACAGTTACAATGAGCAGTTCTTC. It is translated as CASSLGLADSYNEQFF. This sequence joins TRBV5-5 and TRBJ2-1; possible D gene TRBD2, 7 bases. The CDR3 length is 16 residues. Trimming removed 0 bases at V and 4 bases at J, with 14 bases between. Germline V CDR1 and CDR2: SGHKS, YYEKEE (reference sequence).

The chain carries TRBV5-1 and TRBJ2-1; 11 bases agree with TRBD2. V lost 2 bases to trimming and J lost 16 bases; unmatched junction nucleotides: 14. Looked up from germline, CDR1 is SGHRS and CDR2 is YFSETQ. The CDR3 covers 15 residues. DNA for the CDR3: TGCGCCAGCAGCTTCGGGACTAGCGGTCCAGATGTAGGATTCTTC. It yields the protein CASSFGTSGPDVGFF.

The CDR3 sequence: CASSPKSPISYGYTF. In DNA, the CDR3 is TGCGCCAGCAGCCCCAAGTCGCCGATTAGCTATGGCTACACCTTC. This chain joins TRBV4-3 and TRBJ1-2; D uncertain. This CDR3 region has 15 residues. Germline assignment: CDR1 LGHNA and CDR2 YSLEER. V dropped 4 bases and J dropped 4 bases, with 16 bases sitting between them.

The chain uses TRBV30 and TRBJ2-1, with 8 nucleotides matching TRBD1. The CDR3 covers 13 residues. Germline CDR1 is GTSNPN and CDR2 is SVGIG (reference sequence). Losses at the gene ends were 7 bases for V and 2 bases for J; bases not matched to a gene: 4. This chain's CDR3 is CASTGGTYNEQFF. In DNA form, the CDR3 reads TGTGCCTCAACAGGGGGGACCTACAATGAGCAGTTCTTC.

This clone has a single count. The genes are TRBV4-3 and TRBJ1-2, with 7 bases that match TRBD1. CDR1 LGHNA and CDR2 YSLEER come from the germline V gene. This CDR3 spans 14 amino acids. The trim removed 3 bases at V and 3 bases at J, leaving 4 bases unmatched. The CDR3 nucleotides read TGCGCCAGCAGCCACCTCCAGGGGGACTATGGCTACACCTTC. Translated: CASSHLQGDYGYTF.

The J gene is TRBJ1-2, the V gene TRBV10-3, with 7 nucleotides matching TRBD1. The CDR3 runs to 13 residues. Losses at the gene ends were 5 bases for V and 4 bases for J; bases not matched to a gene: 4. Germline lookup yields CDR1 ENHRY and CDR2 SYGVKD. The CDR3 sequence: CAISPDRVYGYTF. In DNA, the CDR3 is TGTGCCATCAGTCCAGACAGGGTCTATGGCTACACCTTC.

This clone was recorded once. The J gene is TRBJ1-1, the V gene TRBV7-2, with TRBD1 matching over 7 bases. V was pared by 5 bases and J by 11 bases, with 8 bases of the junction left unmatched. This CDR3 comprises 12 residues. Germline lookup yields CDR1 SGHTA and CDR2 FQGNSA. This CDR3 is CASSQDRVPAFF. CDR3 coding DNA: TGTGCCAGCAGCCAAGACAGGGTCCCGGCTTTCTTT.

This clone has more than one count but fewer than ten. This chain joins TRBV5-4 and TRBJ1-1; 10 nucleotides line up with TRBD1. V lost 1 base, J lost 3 bases, and 3 bases stayed unmatched. The CDR3 has 15 residues. The germline V gene has CDR1 SGHNT and CDR2 YYREEE (reference sequence). CDR3 nucleotide sequence: TGTGCCAGCAGCTTGCGACAGGGGGCGGACACTGAAGCTTTCTTT. Translating gives CASSLRQGADTEAFF.

The J gene is TRBJ1-1, the V gene TRBV19; D unresolved. V gave up 2 bases and J gave up 1 base, with 8 bases separating them. CDR3 length equals 14 residues. Germline lookup yields CDR1 LNHDA and CDR2 SQIVND (reference sequence). The CDR3 here is CASSIQNQNTEAFF. As DNA, the CDR3 is TGTGCCAGTAGTATACAAAATCAGAACACTGAAGCTTTCTTT. Full variable domain (rest looked up from reference TRBV19 and TRBJ1-1): DGGITQSPKYLFRKEGQNVTLSCEQNLNHDAMYWYRQDPGQGLRLIYYSQIVNDFQKGDIAEGYSVSREKKESFPLTVTSAQKNPTAFYLCASSIQNQNTEAFFGQGTRLTVV.

The CDR3 nucleotides are TGTGCCAGCAGCTTAGACAGCTCTGGAAACACCATATATTTT. It specifies CASSLDSSGNTIYF. The chain is built from TRBV5-4 and TRBJ1-3, with D perhaps matching TRBD1 (5 bases). The CDR3 is 14 amino acids. Germline CDR1 is SGHNT and CDR2 is YYREEE (reference sequence). V shed 2 bases and J shed 0 bases, with 6 bases lying between them.

The chain carries TRBV27 and TRBJ2-2, with 9 bases lining up with TRBD2. Per germline, CDR1 MNHEY and CDR2 SMNVEV (reference sequence). The CDR3 runs 15 residues. Trimming cost V 5 bases and J 5 bases; bases outside gene matches: 6. The CDR3 sequence: CASSTGLAETGELFF. As DNA, the CDR3 is TGTGCCAGCAGTACGGGACTAGCAGAGACCGGGGAGCTGTTTTTT.

This chain uses TRBV30 with TRBJ2-1; maybe TRBD1 (7 bases). Germline CDR1 reads GTSNPN; CDR2 reads SVGIG (reference sequence). The CDR3 covers 14 residues. Trimming removed 3 bases at V and 1 base at J, with 10 bases between. The CDR3 DNA reads as TGTGCCTGGAGGGCAGGGGGGTCCTACAATGAGCAGTTCTTC. Protein: CAWRAGGSYNEQFF.

V usage is TRBV4-3 and J usage is TRBJ2-1; tentatively, D is TRBD1 (5 bases). Germline assignment: CDR1 LGHNA and CDR2 YSLEER. V gave up 5 bases and J gave up 4 bases, with 15 bases separating them. There are 15 residues in the CDR3. CDR3 sequence (DNA): TGCGCCAGCAGCTGGGGCTCGACGGCTTACAATGAGCAGTTCTTC. It specifies CASSWGSTAYNEQFF.

The rearrangement links TRBV24-1 to TRBJ1-2; no definite D call. V was trimmed by 5 bases and J by 7 bases, leaving 10 bases between them. The CDR3 runs to 12 residues. Germline loops: CDR1 KGHDR, CDR2 SFDVKD. The CDR3 spells CATSGGGRGYTF. The DNA for the CDR3 is TGTGCCACCAGTGGTGGAGGGCGTGGCTACACCTTC.

The chain uses TRBV5-1 and TRBJ2-6, with D uncertain. Trimming removed 2 bases at V and 0 bases at J, with 15 bases between. Germline loops: CDR1 SGHRS, CDR2 YFSETQ. The CDR3 is 18 amino acids. The CDR3: CASSFLFTANSGANVLTF. As DNA, the CDR3 is TGCGCCAGCAGCTTTCTTTTCACAGCCAACTCTGGGGCCAACGTCCTGACTTTC.

V is TRBV30 and J is TRBJ1-1, with unresolved D. The V gene's germline CDR1 is GTSNPN and CDR2 SVGIG (reference sequence). Trimming stripped 0 bases from V and 5 bases from J, with 10 bases between. The length of the CDR3 is 13 residues. The CDR3 DNA reads TGTGCCTGGAGTGTACTCCCGGGGACTGAAGCTTTCTTT. Amino acid sequence: CAWSVLPGTEAFF.

The chain couples TRBV27 to TRBJ2-7; 10 positions match TRBD1. This CDR3 region has 14 residues. V gave up 3 bases and J gave up 6 bases; unmatched junction bases: 5. Looked up from germline, CDR1 is MNHEY and CDR2 is SMNVEV (reference sequence). The CDR3 sequence: CASSFTGTGVEQYF. The CDR3 coding sequence is TGTGCCAGCAGTTTCACCGGGACAGGGGTCGAGCAGTACTTC.

This chain's CDR3 is CASSPLNNQETQYF. The DNA of the CDR3 is TGTGCCAGCTCACCACTTAACAACCAAGAGACCCAGTACTTC. This chain connects TRBV18 to TRBJ2-5; no firm D call. The CDR3 length is 14 residues. V dropped 1 base and J dropped 0 bases, with 6 bases sitting between them. Germline loops: CDR1 KGHSH, CDR2 LQKENI. The complete variable domain, with remaining parts taken from reference TRBV18 and TRBJ2-5, reads NAGVMQNPRHLVRRRGQEARLRCSPMKGHSHVYWYRQLPEEGLKFMVYLQKENIIDESGMPKERFSAEFPKEGPSILRIQQVVRGDSAAYFCASSPLNNQETQYFGPGTRLLVL.

The chain combines TRBV7-9 with TRBJ1-4; D possibly corresponds to TRBD1 (6 bases). This CDR3 is 16 amino acids long. Looked up from germline, CDR1 is SEHNR and CDR2 is FQNEAQ (reference sequence). V was pared by 4 bases and J by 0 bases, with 12 bases between. CDR3 bases: TGTGCCAGCAGCTCCGGACAGTCTGCAACTAATGAAAAACTGTTTTTT. Translation: CASSSGQSATNEKLFF.

The chain is built from TRBV5-1 and TRBJ2-3, with D tentatively TRBD2 (5 bases). CDR3 size: 13 residues. V was shortened by 1 base and J by 5 bases, with 8 bases between the two germline ends. In germline, CDR1 is SGHRS, CDR2 YFSETQ. The CDR3 region is CASSLFGEDTQYF. CDR3 coding DNA: TGCGCCAGCAGCTTGTTCGGGGAAGATACGCAGTATTTT.